The T cell receptor (beta chain) under discussion was sequenced for a study of cytomegalovirus exposure and HLA in healthy donors. Study as a whole: Unique TCRs numbering some 93 million, obtained from HLA-typed donors, made up an early data release. Study-wide findings and caveats: According to an earlier analysis, most TCR beta V segments yielded productive rearrangements about 90% or about 30% of the time. Another analysis was done later, and it associated roughly 15,000 TCR beta sequences with HLA alleles at 0.05 false discovery rate. Later analysis showed TCR association rates varying by HLA locus, highest for DRB1 and lowest for HLA-C.

With 60 Vbeta and 13 Jbeta primers, the PCR was carried out. The protocol was immunoSEQ multiplex PCR, while the TCRdb copy is restricted to in-frame clones and leaves out a portion. Among under 150,000 clones, under 85% were seen once, and the ten largest hold 1.5% to 2%. Comments on this clone: What it binds is not known.

The CDR3 has 15 residues. The germline gives CDR1 LGHNA, CDR2 YSLEER. V shed 4 bases and J shed 5 bases, with 18 bases lying between them. The sequenced sample consisted of PBMCs. The TCR comes from a boy between 5 and 17 years old in good health and CMV-seronegative. The chain has TRBV4-3 and TRBJ2-7, with D tentatively TRBD1 (6 bases). The CDR3 nucleotides are TGCGCCAGCAGCCGCCGCAGGGGCTCGATGGACGAGCAGTACTTC. This encodes CASSRRRGSMDEQYF.